The TCR beta chain described here comes from a study of blood T cell repertoires in COVID-19. Looking at the study overall: The United States, Italy and Spain provided the acute and convalescent COVID-19 samples.

The V gene's germline CDR1 is MNHNS and CDR2 SASEGT. The CDR3 loop spans 14 amino acids. Trimming took 1 base from V and 3 from J; bases not matched to a gene: 1. Per the study methods: Cell counts per sample came from amplifying reference gene primers. Sequenced by immunoSEQ multiplex PCR; TCRdb stores in-frame clones only, minus some. The D gene and trimming were derived from the DNA, and the V and J assignments and clone size from that table. This sample carries under 90,000 clones, over 75% of them seen once, and the ten largest clones take roughly 15%. This chain connects TRBV6-1 to TRBJ2-7; 9 nucleotides line up with TRBD1. The sequence derives from a woman of 80 years or more with active or convalescent COVID-19. The sample taken for sequencing was peripheral blood. Here the CDR3 reads CASSEVGQGYEQYF. The DNA of the CDR3 is TGTGCCAGCAGTGAAGTGGGACAGGGCTACGAGCAGTACTTC.